One sample yielded the 6 T cell receptor beta chains listed below, sequenced in a study of blood T cell repertoires in COVID-19. Assay: immunoSEQ multiplex PCR; the TCRdb copy retains only in-frame clones and omits some. The sample consists of 110,000 or so clones, 84% of them appearing once. Material: peripheral blood. These receptors came from a woman aged 80 or over with active or convalescent COVID-19.

The chain joins TRBV10-1 to TRBJ2-3; possible D gene TRBD2, 6 bases. This CDR3 is 15 amino acids long. The V end lost 0 bases, the J end lost 4 bases, and 11 bases lay between the germline ends. In germline, CDR1 is WNHNN, CDR2 SYGVQD (reference sequence). This chain's CDR3 is CASSESLGGADTQYF. For the CDR3, the DNA is TGCGCCAGCAGTGAGTCGCTGGGAGGAGCAGATACGCAGTATTTT.

The CDR3 DNA reads TGTGCCACCAGTGATTTATTCGGACTCGACAATGAGCAGTTCTTC. Its translation is CATSDLFGLDNEQFF. The V gene is TRBV24-1, the J gene TRBJ2-1, with TRBD2 as a possible D gene (5 bases). The CDR3 contains 15 residues. Trimming removed 1 base from V and 5 bases from J, with 11 bases in between. Germline CDR1 is KGHDR and CDR2 is SFDVKD.

This chain links TRBV6-1 with TRBJ2-5; the match to TRBD1 covers 10 bases. This CDR3 is 16 amino acids long. Per the germline V gene, CDR1 is MNHNS and CDR2 is SASEGT. Trimming cost V 2 bases and J 2 bases; bases outside gene matches: 5. The CDR3 reads CASSESGQGVQETQYF. Here the CDR3 DNA reads TGTGCCAGCAGTGAATCAGGACAGGGGGTGCAAGAGACCCAGTACTTC.

The chain combines TRBV6-5 with TRBJ2-1, with 14 bases fitting TRBD2. CDR3 size: 14 residues. V trimming: 6 bases; J trimming: 9 bases; junction bases outside the gene matches: 4. From germline, CDR1 is MNHEY and CDR2 SVGAGI. The CDR3 region has the DNA TGTGCCAGCAGGGGACTAGCGGGAGTACTTGAGCAGTTCTTC. This gives the protein CASRGLAGVLEQFF.

The chain joins TRBV24-1 to TRBJ2-2; 7 positions agree with TRBD2. Germline lookup yields CDR1 KGHDR and CDR2 SFDVKD. J gave up 7 bases and V 7 bases, and 5 bases lay outside the gene matches. The CDR3 totals 13 residues. CDR3 nucleotides: TGTGCCACCAGCGGACTAGAGGTCGGGGAGCTGTTTTTT. This gives the protein CATSGLEVGELFF.

The genes are TRBV6-5 and TRBJ1-2; 10 nucleotides match TRBD1. This CDR3 comprises 15 residues. V dropped 5 bases and J dropped 5; count of bases not matched to a gene: 8. Germline V gene lookup returns CDR1 MNHEY and CDR2 SVGAGI. CDR3 protein: CASSPRTGGVYGYTF. CDR3 coding DNA: TGTGCCAGCAGTCCGCGGACAGGGGGGGTGTATGGCTACACCTTC.